This T cell receptor beta chain originates from a study of T cells in Graves' hyperthyroidism and ophthalmopathy. Study outcomes and limitations: Most thyroid clonotypes expanded above 0.001 appeared in blood too.

This clonotype has more than one count but fewer than ten. Its specificity is not known. Amplified TCR beta CDR3 regions derived from RNA transcripts. First-round RT-PCR targeting the TCR CDR3 was performed with the HTBI primer set. In TCRdb, the multiplex PCR reads were re-called with MiXCR into one record per CDR3 protein. The sample holds approximately 620,000 distinct CDR3 sequences, about 15% seen once. V dropped 5 bases and J dropped 5; count of bases not matched to a gene: 8. Per the germline V gene, CDR1 is DFQATT and CDR2 is SNEGSKA (reference sequence). The CDR3 runs to 15 residues. The hyperthyroidism patients had all been newly diagnosed, and their disease duration was under 2 months. Their ages ranged from 18 to 65 years.

The V call is TRBV20-1, the J call TRBJ2-5; 13 bases agree with TRBD2. The source material was blood. The sequence derives from a woman in her twenties or thirties with Graves' hyperthyroidism that later progressed to Graves' ophthalmopathy. In DNA, the CDR3 is TGCAGTGCTCCGAGACTAGCGGGAGGCGGGGAGACCCAGTACTTC. Translated: CSAPRLAGGGETQYF.